The 23 T cell receptor beta chains given below trace back to one sample, sequenced in a study of T-cell memory formation after mild COVID-19. TCRdb re-called the 5' RACE reads through MiXCR, storing one row per CDR3 protein. This table holds fewer than 400,000 distinct CDR3 sequences, about 15% found once. The sequencing input was PBMCs or a T cell subset sorted from them (not recorded which). Receptor source: a man in his late teens or twenties who had mild COVID-19 (a few samples of this study predate the infection). Cell type and time point are not known.

In its sample, this clonotype was seen a few times. The chain couples TRBV7-2 to TRBJ2-3, with D unclear. This CDR3 region has 13 residues. CDR1 and CDR2 from the germline V gene are SGHTA and FQGNSA. V lost 4 bases and J 6 bases, leaving 11 bases between the germline ends. CDR3 residues: CASSSPPGDTQYF. The CDR3 DNA reads TGTGCCAGCAGCTCCCCTCCCGGGGATACGCAGTATTTT.

Only a few counts were recorded for this clonotype. The chain uses TRBV19 and TRBJ1-1; possible D gene TRBD1, 5 bases. V shed 3 bases and J shed 3 bases, with 11 bases lying between them. Per germline, CDR1 LNHDA and CDR2 SQIVND (reference sequence). The length of the CDR3 is 14 residues. CDR3 amino acids: CASSMEGTDTEAFF. CDR3 coding DNA: TGTGCCAGTAGTATGGAGGGGACCGACACTGAAGCTTTCTTT.

This clonotype turned up a few times. V gene TRBV7-9 combines with J gene TRBJ2-7; 7 bases map to TRBD1. Germline CDR1 and CDR2: SEHNR and FQNEAQ (reference sequence). The CDR3 loop spans 14 amino acids. The V and J ends lost 6 bases and 3 bases, in that order; junction bases with no gene match: 8. DNA for the CDR3: TGTGCCAGCAGTCATAAGGGGGCGGTCTACGAGCAGTACGTC. The encoded protein is CASSHKGAVYEQYV.

This clonotype occurred a few times. The V and J genes are TRBV7-6 and TRBJ2-2, with D uncertain. Germline lookup yields CDR1 SGHVS and CDR2 FNYEAQ. The CDR3 contains 13 residues. Trimming removed 2 bases at V and 6 bases at J, with 7 bases between. Here the CDR3 reads CASSLTGSGELFF. The CDR3 nucleotides are TGTGCCAGCAGCTTAACCGGTTCCGGGGAGCTGTTTTTT.

This clonotype came up a few times. The V and J genes are TRBV5-6 and TRBJ1-2; D is perhaps TRBD1 (5 bases). Germline lookup yields CDR1 SGHDT and CDR2 YYEEEE. The CDR3 consists of 14 residues. The V gene lost 6 bases and the J gene lost 2 bases, with 14 bases spanning the gap. Here the CDR3 reads CASILRGGNYGYTF. For the CDR3, the DNA is TGTGCCAGCATCCTACGGGGGGGAAACTATGGCTACACCTTC.

This clonotype has just a few counts. The chain carries TRBV15 and TRBJ1-1; D is unclear. Looked up from germline, CDR1 is LNHNV and CDR2 is YYDKDF (reference sequence). Trimming took 4 bases from V and 4 from J, leaving 10 bases between them. CDR3 size: 13 residues. The CDR3 loop is CATSMHRGTEAFF. The CDR3 DNA reads TGTGCCACCAGCATGCACAGAGGCACTGAAGCTTTCTTT.

This clonotype appeared a few times. The rearrangement uses TRBV7-2 and TRBJ2-1; weak D call: TRBD2 (5 bases). CDR3 length: 17 residues. The V gene's germline CDR1 is SGHTA and CDR2 FQGNSA. V lost 5 bases and J 0 bases, leaving 17 bases between the germline ends. In DNA, the CDR3 is TGTGCCAGCAGCAACCACGGTGGGGAGAGCTCCTACAATGAGCAGTTCTTC. It yields the protein CASSNHGGESSYNEQFF.

The chain combines TRBV2 with TRBJ2-7, with D unresolved. CDR1 and CDR2 from the germline V gene are SNHLY and FYNNEI. V lost 4 bases, J lost 6 bases, and 7 bases lay in between. This CDR3 region has 11 residues. The CDR3 nucleotides are TGTGCCAGCAGTGCGAAGGCCGAGCAGTACTTC. It codes for CASSAKAEQYF.

This clonotype was counted a few times. The V call is TRBV2, the J call TRBJ1-1; D uncertain. This CDR3 comprises 12 residues. V shed 7 bases and J shed 6 bases, with 12 bases lying between them. In germline, CDR1 is SNHLY, CDR2 FYNNEI. CDR3 DNA sequence: TGTGCCAGCAAATTTTATTACGCTGAAGCTTTCTTT. The encoded protein is CASKFYYAEAFF.

This clonotype has only a few counts. The chain employs TRBV10-3 and TRBJ1-6; 9 positions match TRBD1. Per the germline V gene, CDR1 is ENHRY and CDR2 is SYGVKD. The CDR3 covers 13 residues. Losses at the gene ends were 7 bases for V and 9 bases for J; bases not matched to a gene: 4. DNA for the CDR3: TGTGCCATCAACCCGGGACAGGGTTCACCCCTCCACTTT. Encoded protein: CAINPGQGSPLHF.

The chain couples TRBV7-2 to TRBJ2-1, with 7 bases matching TRBD1. With V trimmed by 5 bases and J by 4 bases, 11 bases remained unmatched. CDR3 size: 16 residues. Germline values: CDR1 SGHTA, CDR2 FQGNSA. The CDR3 coding sequence is TGTGCCAGCAGCGGAAACTTGGGACAGAGATACAATGAGCAGTTCTTC. Residues: CASSGNLGQRYNEQFF.

This clonotype was found many times. V and J are TRBV12-3 or TRBV12-4 and TRBJ2-7; D unresolved. This CDR3 has 13 amino acids. V shed 6 bases and J shed 0 bases, with 9 bases lying between them. In DNA form, the CDR3 reads TGTGCCAGCAGACCTTTGGACTCCTACGAGCAGTACTTC. Translating gives CASRPLDSYEQYF.

This clonotype was observed a few times. This chain links TRBV4-1 with TRBJ2-7; a weak D match, TRBD1 (6 bases). The germline V gene encodes CDR1 MGHRA and CDR2 YSYEKL. The V gene lost 0 bases and the J gene lost 3 bases, with 9 bases spanning the gap. This CDR3 contains 14 residues. The CDR3, as DNA: TGCGCCAGCAGCCAAGACAGGGGCCTCTACGAGCAGTACGTC. Residues: CASSQDRGLYEQYV.

The chain employs TRBV20-1 and TRBJ1-1, with D possibly being TRBD1 (5 bases). V lost 6 bases, J lost 2 bases, and 16 bases lay in between. Germline loops: CDR1 DFQATT, CDR2 SNEGSKA (reference sequence). CDR3 length: 14 amino acids. The DNA of the CDR3 is TGCAGTGCCATCCCAGGGATCGTTAACACTGAAGCTTTCTTT. Its translation is CSAIPGIVNTEAFF.

The chain uses TRBV11-2 and TRBJ1-2; no reliable D call. Germline lookup yields CDR1 SGHAT and CDR2 FQNNGV. Trimming removed 3 bases at V and 0 bases at J, with 11 bases between. This CDR3 has 15 amino acids. As DNA, the CDR3 is TGTGCCAGCAGCTTGGACCCATCCGCTAACTATGGCTACACCTTC. Translating gives CASSLDPSANYGYTF.

The V call is TRBV19, the J call TRBJ1-5; TRBD1 is a possible D gene (5 bases). V lost 10 bases and J 6 bases, leaving 16 bases between the germline ends. The CDR3 is 13 amino acids. The germline V gene encodes CDR1 LNHDA and CDR2 SQIVND (reference sequence). DNA for the CDR3: TGTGCCATCTCCCCAGGGCTTGGTCAGCCCCAGCATTTT. This encodes CAISPGLGQPQHF.

The chain combines TRBV5-4 with TRBJ2-7; no clear D gene. Trimming removed 3 bases at V and 0 bases at J, with 10 bases between. CDR1 and CDR2 from the germline V gene are SGHNT and YYREEE (reference sequence). The CDR3 is 14 amino acids. CDR3 coding DNA: TGTGCCAGCAGCTCAATTTACAGCTCCTACGAGCAGTACTTC. Protein: CASSSIYSSYEQYF.

This chain uses TRBV12-3 or TRBV12-4 with TRBJ1-4; D uncertain. CDR3 length: 17 residues. V lost 0 bases to trimming and J lost 3 bases, with 14 bases between them. CDR3 region: CASSLARGGPSNEKLFF. For the CDR3, the DNA is TGTGCCAGCAGTTTAGCGCGCGGAGGGCCTTCTAATGAAAAACTGTTTTTT.

The genes are TRBV20-1 and TRBJ1-6; D ambiguous. The V gene lost 6 bases and the J gene lost 0 bases, with 18 bases spanning the gap. Looked up from germline, CDR1 is DFQATT and CDR2 is SNEGSKA (reference sequence). The CDR3 extends over 17 amino acids. CDR3 loop: CSAHHGRTSSYNSPLHF. For the CDR3, the DNA is TGCAGTGCCCATCACGGCAGGACGAGCTCCTATAATTCACCCCTCCACTTT.

There are a few counts of this clonotype. The rearrangement joins TRBV5-1 to TRBJ1-5; the match to TRBD1 covers 7 bases. The germline V gene has CDR1 SGHRS and CDR2 YFSETQ. CDR3 size: 15 residues. Losses at the gene ends were 0 bases for V and 5 bases for J; bases not matched to a gene: 5. The CDR3 DNA reads TGCGCCAGCAGCTTGGGGAACAGGGGCGATCAGCCCCAGCATTTT. Translated, it gives CASSLGNRGDQPQHF.

This rearrangement joins TRBV5-6 to TRBJ1-1; 7 positions match TRBD1. V was clipped by 4 bases and J by 4 bases; unmatched bases: 10. Per the germline V gene, CDR1 is SGHDT and CDR2 is YYEEEE. The CDR3 has 15 residues. The chain's CDR3 is CASSPRQGFVTEAFF. For the CDR3, the DNA is TGTGCCAGCAGCCCGCGACAGGGTTTTGTCACTGAAGCTTTCTTT.

This chain uses TRBV7-2 with TRBJ1-2; no firm D call. The V end lost 5 bases, the J end lost 2 bases, and 12 bases lay between the germline ends. The CDR3 extends over 14 amino acids. CDR1 and CDR2 (germline): SGHTA, FQGNSA. The CDR3 region is CASSIDPANYGYTF. CDR3 nucleotides: TGTGCCAGCAGCATCGATCCGGCCAACTATGGCTACACCTTC. The whole variable domain, filled in from reference TRBV7-2 and TRBJ1-2, reads GAGVSQSPSNKVTEKGKDVELRCDPISGHTALYWYRQSLGQGLEFLIYFQGNSAPDKSGLPSDRFSAERTGGSVSTLTIQRTQQEDSAVYLCASSIDPANYGYTFGSGTRLTVV.

This clonotype was counted between two and nine times. The chain has TRBV2 and TRBJ1-2, with no clear D. CDR3 length equals 14 residues. V lost 4 bases, J lost 4 bases, and 13 bases lay in between. Germline CDR1 reads SNHLY; CDR2 reads FYNNEI. In DNA, the CDR3 is TGTGCCAGCAGTGGCCCCGGGATCCGCTATGGCTACACCTTC. Protein sequence: CASSGPGIRYGYTF.